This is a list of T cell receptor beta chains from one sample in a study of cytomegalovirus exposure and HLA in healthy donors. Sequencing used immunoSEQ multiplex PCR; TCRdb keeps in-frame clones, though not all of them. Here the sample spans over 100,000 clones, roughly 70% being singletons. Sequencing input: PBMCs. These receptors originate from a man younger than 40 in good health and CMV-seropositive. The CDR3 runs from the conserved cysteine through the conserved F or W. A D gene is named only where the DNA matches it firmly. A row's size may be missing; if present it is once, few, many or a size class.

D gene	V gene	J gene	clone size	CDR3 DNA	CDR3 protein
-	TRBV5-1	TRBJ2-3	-	TGCGCCAGCAGCTTGTTTGCAGGGGCCCGCACAGATACGCAGTATTTT	CASSLFAGARTDTQYF
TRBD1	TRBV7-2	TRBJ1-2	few	TGTGCCAGCAGCTTGGACAGGGCTGGCTACACCTTC	CASSLDRAGYTF
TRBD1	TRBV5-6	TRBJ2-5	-	TGTGCCAGCAGCTTCCAGGGGGTCCAAGAGACCCAGTACTTC	CASSFQGVQETQYF
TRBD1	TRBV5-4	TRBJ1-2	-	TGTGCCAGCAGCCCCGGGACCGGACAGGGAAACTATGGCTACACCTTC	CASSPGTGQGNYGYTF
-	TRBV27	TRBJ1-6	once	TGTGCCAGCAGTTTGAACAGGGAGTATAATTCACCCCTCCACTTT	CASSLNREYNSPLHF
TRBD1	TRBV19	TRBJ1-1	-	TGTGCCAGTAGTCCCGGGACAGGGACGACTGAAGCTTTCTTT	CASSPGTGTTEAFF
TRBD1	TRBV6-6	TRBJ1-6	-	TGTGCCAGCAGCCCGGGACAGCATAGTTCACCCCTCCACTTT	CASSPGQHSSPLHF
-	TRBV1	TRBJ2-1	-	TGCACCAGCAGCCAGGTAGGACTAGCTTCCTACAATGAGCAGTTCTTC	CTSSQVGLASYNEQFF
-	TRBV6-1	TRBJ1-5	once	TGTGCCAGCAGTGAAGACTGGGGGGTCCATCAGCCCCAGCATTTT	CASSEDWGVHQPQHF
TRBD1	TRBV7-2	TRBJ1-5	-	TGTGCCAGCAGCTTAGACGAGGGGGCGCGTCAGCCCCAGCATTTT	CASSLDEGARQPQHF
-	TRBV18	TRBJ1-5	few	TGTGCCAGCTCACCAGCCGGGATATTATATAGCAATCAGCCCCAGCATTTT	CASSPAGILYSNQPQHF
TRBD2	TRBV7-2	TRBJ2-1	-	TGTGCCAGCAGCTGGGGGACTAGCGGGAAATACAATGAGCAGTTCTTC	CASSWGTSGKYNEQFF
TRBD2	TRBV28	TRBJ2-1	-	TGTGCCAGCGGGCCGATCGTGGGCGGGGGGGCCCATGAGCAGTTCTTC	CASGPIVGGGAHEQFF
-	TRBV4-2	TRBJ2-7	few	TGTGCCAGCAGCCAACGCGGCGAGCAGTACTTC	CASSQRGEQYF
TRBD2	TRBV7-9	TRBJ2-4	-	TGTGCCAGCAGCTTAGCGGGGACGGGACTAGCGGGCAAAAACATTCAGTACTTC	CASSLAGTGLAGKNIQYF
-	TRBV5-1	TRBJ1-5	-	TGCGCCAGCAGCTTGGAAGGGACAAATCAGCCCCAGCATTTT	CASSLEGTNQPQHF
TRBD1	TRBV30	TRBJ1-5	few	TGTGCCTGGAGTGAGAGAGACAGGGGCCAGCCCCAGCATTTT	CAWSERDRGQPQHF
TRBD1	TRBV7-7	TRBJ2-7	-	TGTGCTAGCAGTCCCGGGACAGGGTTCTACGAGCAGTACTTC	CASSPGTGFYEQYF
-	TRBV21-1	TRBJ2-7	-	TGTGCCAGCAGCAAATGGGGCGGTGGCTACGAGCAGTACTTC	CASSKWGGGYEQYF
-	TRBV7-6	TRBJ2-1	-	TGTGCCAGCAGCTTAGGGGGCGCGAGGGGGAACAATGAGCAGTTCTTC	CASSLGGARGNNEQFF
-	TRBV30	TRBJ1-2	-	TGTGCCTGGATCGAGGGATCGGACTATGGCTACACCTTC	CAWIEGSDYGYTF
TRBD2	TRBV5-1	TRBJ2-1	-	TGCGCCAGCAGCTTGGTTAGCGGGGGGCTCTACAATGAGCAGTTCTTC	CASSLVSGGLYNEQFF
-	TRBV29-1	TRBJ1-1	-	TGCAGCCTACAGGGTCGATGGGACACTGAAGCTTTCTTT	CSLQGRWDTEAFF
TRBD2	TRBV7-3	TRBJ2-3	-	TGTGCCAGCAGCTCCTATACCCGACTAGCGGGAGCCCCAGATACGCAGTATTTT	CASSSYTRLAGAPDTQYF
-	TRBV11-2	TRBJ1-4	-	TGTGCCAGCAGCTCCCCGCTACAGGGCCCCAATGAAAAACTGTTTTTT	CASSSPLQGPNEKLFF
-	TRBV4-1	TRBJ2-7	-	TGCGCCAGCAGCCAAGCCACACAGGGATACGAGCAGTACTTC	CASSQATQGYEQYF
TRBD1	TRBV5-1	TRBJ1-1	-	TGCGCCAGCAGCTTGCCGTCGGACAGGGTAACTACTGAAGCTTTCTTT	CASSLPSDRVTTEAFF
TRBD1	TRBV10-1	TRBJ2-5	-	TGCGCCAGCAGTGAGGACAGGGGGCGTCAAGAGACCCAGTACTTC	CASSEDRGRQETQYF
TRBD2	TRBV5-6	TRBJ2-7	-	TGTGCCAGCAGCTTGGCGGGGGGCGAGCAGTACTTC	CASSLAGGEQYF